The 2 T cell receptor beta chains reported below all come from one sample, sequenced in a study of OX40 agonist ivuxolimab in advanced cancers. Method: immunoSEQ multiplex PCR; TCRdb's copy keeps in-frame clones and lacks some. The sample records 55,000 to 85,000 clones, more than 85% being singletons. Sequencing used CD4+ or CD8+ T cells sorted from blood, obtained in a trial of the OX40 agonist ivuxolimab. These receptors originate from an adult with an advanced solid tumor such as melanoma, head and neck, liver or kidney cancer.

V gene TRBV27 combines with J gene TRBJ2-7; TRBD2 agrees at 10 bases. CDR3 length: 16 residues. CDR1 MNHEY and CDR2 SMNVEV come from the germline V gene (reference sequence). The V gene end was trimmed by 4 bases and the J gene end by 0 bases; junction bases not matched to a gene: 6. In DNA, the CDR3 is TGTGCCAGCAGTTCTAGCGGGGGTGAATTCTCCTACGAGCAGTACTTC. Residues: CASSSSGGEFSYEQYF.

This chain uses TRBV5-4 with TRBJ2-7, with 9 bases fitting TRBD2. V dropped 2 bases and J dropped 2; count of bases not matched to a gene: 8. Germline V gene data show CDR1 as SGHNT and CDR2 as YYREEE (reference sequence). The CDR3 totals 16 residues. Here the CDR3 DNA reads TGTGCCAGCAGCTTAGGATTAGCGGGAGAAACCTACGAGCAGTACTTC. Residues: CASSLGLAGETYEQYF. The variable domain in full, with the rest retrieved from reference TRBV5-4 and TRBJ2-7, is ETGVTQSPTHLIKTRGQQVTLRCSSQSGHNTVSWYQQALGQGPQFIFQYYREEENGRGNFPPRFSGLQFPNYSSELNVNALELDDSALYLCASSLGLAGETYEQYFGPGTRLTVT.